This T cell receptor (beta chain) appears in the sequencing data of a study of blood T cell repertoires in COVID-19. On the study more broadly: PBMCs, B-cell-depleted T cells, or T cells were the source of the cDNA or gDNA that made up the material.

Repertoires were generated with immunoSEQ multiplex PCR, while TCRdb's copy carries only in-frame clones and drops some. The sample yields over 300,000 clones, around 85% seen once. J gave up 9 bases and V 3 bases, and 10 bases lay outside the gene matches. The CDR3 covers 15 residues. Per germline, CDR1 LNHNV and CDR2 YYDKDF (reference sequence). In Cohort 3, a recovered donor had either two negative PCRs, clearance, or symptom resolution. V and J are TRBV15 and TRBJ2-1; TRBD2 matches at 8 bases. This receptor was obtained from a man aged 25 to 40 who had recovered from COVID-19. The sequencing input was PBMCs or T cells enriched from blood (not recorded which). This CDR3 reads CATSSAGLGIGEQFF. CDR3 nucleotides: TGTGCCACCAGCAGTGCGGGACTAGGTATCGGTGAGCAGTTCTTC. Looking up the rest from reference TRBV15 and TRBJ2-1 gives the full variable domain: DAMVIQNPRYQVTQFGKPVTLSCSQTLNHNVMYWYQQKSSQAPKLLFHYYDKDFNNEADTPDNFQSRRPNTSFCFLDIRSPGLGDTAMYLCATSSAGLGIGEQFFGPGTRLTVL.